Each of the 18 T cell receptor beta chains below was sequenced from the same sample in a study of STAT5B mutations in CD4+ large granular lymphocyte leukemia. Clones were sequenced by immunoSEQ multiplex PCR, and TCRdb holds only the in-frame ones, with some missing. In the table there are roughly 40,000 clones, about 81% of which are singletons. The sequenced sample consisted of CD4+ T cells from blood buffy coats. The receptors stem from a human donor in good health.

The chain employs TRBV5-8 and TRBJ1-4, with TRBD1 matching over 8 bases. This CDR3 region has 15 residues. Germline assignment: CDR1 SGHTS and CDR2 YDEGEE. The V gene end was trimmed by 4 bases and the J gene end by 8 bases; junction bases not matched to a gene: 10. In DNA, the CDR3 is TGTGCCAGCAGCCAGGGGGCACCCGAAAGGGAAAAACTGTTTTTT. Amino acids: CASSQGAPEREKLFF.

The V call is TRBV5-5, the J call TRBJ2-7; the match to TRBD2 covers 7 bases. With 4 bases clipped from V and 4 bases from J, the junction kept 11 bases outside the gene matches. This CDR3 region has 15 residues. In germline, CDR1 is SGHKS, CDR2 YYEKEE (reference sequence). The DNA for the CDR3 is TGTGCCAGCAGCGGATCCACTAGCGTATTATACGAGCAGTACTTC. Translating gives CASSGSTSVLYEQYF.

This chain joins TRBV27 and TRBJ2-7; 7 bases match TRBD1. V dropped 0 bases and J dropped 2; count of bases not matched to a gene: 7. The germline CDR1 and CDR2 sequences are MNHEY and SMNVEV (reference sequence). This CDR3 spans 16 amino acids. CDR3 in DNA: TGTGCCAGCAGTTTATCGGCGACAGGGTTCGCCTACGAGCAGTACTTC. Its protein product is CASSLSATGFAYEQYF.

The V gene is TRBV7-7, the J gene TRBJ2-5; TRBD1 matches 7 bases. Germline values: CDR1 SSHAT, CDR2 FNYEAQ (reference sequence). CDR3 length equals 15 residues. V trimming: 1 base; J trimming: 7 bases; junction bases outside the gene matches: 9. CDR3 loop: CASSLGTGAGATQYF. The CDR3 DNA follows: TGTGCCAGCAGCTTAGGTACAGGGGCCGGGGCGACCCAGTACTTC.

The chain combines TRBV5-1 with TRBJ2-5; 8 bases agree with TRBD2. Unmatched junction bases numbered 10, after V lost 8 bases and J lost 4 bases. Germline lookup yields CDR1 SGHRS and CDR2 YFSETQ. This CDR3 contains 14 residues. DNA for the CDR3: TGCGCCAGTGGTACCGGGGGGGCGGGAGAGACCCAGTACTTC. It encodes CASGTGGAGETQYF.

The chain recombines TRBV6-6 with TRBJ2-7; D gene uncertain. Germline loops: CDR1 MNHNY, CDR2 SVGAGI (reference sequence). The germline V and J ends were trimmed by 2 bases and 3 bases, with 14 bases remaining between them. The CDR3 has 15 amino acids. CDR3 amino acids: CASSYTEGSGYEQYF. The CDR3 coding sequence is TGTGCCAGCAGTTACACAGAAGGTTCCGGCTACGAGCAGTACTTC.

V is TRBV5-4 and J is TRBJ2-7; TRBD2 is a possible D gene (6 bases). The CDR3 loop spans 16 amino acids. The germline CDR1 and CDR2 sequences are SGHNT and YYREEE (reference sequence). V dropped 3 bases and J dropped 7 bases, with 23 bases sitting between them. DNA of the CDR3: TGTGCCAGCAGCTCCGGTGGGGCGGGGAGGCCGGGGGAGCAGTACTTC. Protein product: CASSSGGAGRPGEQYF.

This clone was recorded once. The chain carries TRBV28 and TRBJ1-1; D is possibly TRBD1 (5 bases). This CDR3 is built from 15 residues. The germline V gene has CDR1 MDHEN and CDR2 SYDVKM. V was shortened by 2 bases and J by 0 bases, with 10 bases between the two germline ends. The chain's CDR3 is CASSLGDRLNTEAFF. In DNA form, the CDR3 reads TGTGCCAGCAGTTTAGGCGACAGACTGAACACTGAAGCTTTCTTT.

The chain joins TRBV7-2 to TRBJ1-1, with D maybe TRBD1 (6 bases). V lost 7 bases and J 1 base, leaving 16 bases between the germline ends. Germline values: CDR1 SGHTA, CDR2 FQGNSA. This CDR3 comprises 15 residues. The DNA for the CDR3 is TGTGCCAGCAACCGACAGGCCTTAGAGAACACTGAAGCTTTCTTT. This translates into CASNRQALENTEAFF. Combining the CDR3 with reference TRBV7-2 and TRBJ1-1 gives the whole variable domain GAGVSQSPSNKVTEKGKDVELRCDPISGHTALYWYRQSLGQGLEFLIYFQGNSAPDKSGLPSDRFSAERTGGSVSTLTIQRTQQEDSAVYLCASNRQALENTEAFFGQGTRLTVV.

The chain links TRBV10-3 to TRBJ1-1; no definite D call. V gave up 0 bases and J gave up 2 bases, with 10 bases separating them. CDR1 is ENHRY and CDR2 is SYGVKD in the germline V gene. The CDR3 consists of 15 residues. Here the CDR3 DNA reads TGTGCCATCAGTGAGTCACAGTGGAGCAACACTGAAGCTTTCTTT. Its protein product is CAISESQWSNTEAFF.

This clone appeared a single time. V is TRBV5-4 and J is TRBJ2-5, with 10 bases lining up with TRBD2. This CDR3 is built from 15 residues. The V gene end was trimmed by 1 base and the J gene end by 2 bases; junction bases not matched to a gene: 2. Germline V lookup: CDR1 SGHNT, CDR2 YYREEE (reference sequence). The CDR3 DNA reads as TGTGCCAGCAGCTTGTTAGCGGGGGGACAAGAGACCCAGTACTTC. This encodes CASSLLAGGQETQYF.

The chain links TRBV4-1 to TRBJ2-3; D tentatively fits TRBD1 or TRBD2 (6 bases each). The V gene's germline CDR1 is MGHRA and CDR2 YSYEKL. V lost 0 bases, J lost 8 bases, and 21 bases lay in between. The CDR3 covers 17 residues. In DNA form, the CDR3 reads TGCGCCAGCAGCCAAGAAAAACGGGGGCCCCCGTTGGGTACGCAGTATTTT. Translated, it gives CASSQEKRGPPLGTQYF.

The genes are TRBV2 and TRBJ2-1, with D unclear. This CDR3 has 15 amino acids. Trimming shortened V by 6 bases and J by 0 bases, and 12 bases separated the two germline ends. In germline, CDR1 is SNHLY, CDR2 FYNNEI. The CDR3 bases are TGTGCCAGCAGCCTCGAGGTGAGCTCCTACAATGAGCAGTTCTTC. Protein product: CASSLEVSSYNEQFF.

The CDR3 is CAIQGLRGYTF. The CDR3 DNA reads as TGTGCCATACAGGGTTTACGGGGCTACACCTTC. The chain carries TRBV28 and TRBJ1-2, with D possibly matching TRBD1 (6 bases). Germline V CDR1 and CDR2: MDHEN, SYDVKM. The CDR3 covers 11 residues. The V end lost 10 bases, the J end lost 8 bases, and 14 bases lay between the germline ends.

The chain has TRBV2 and TRBJ1-1; no definite D call. The CDR3 is made up of 15 amino acids. V was shortened by 10 bases and J by 1 base, with 19 bases between the two germline ends. Germline-derived CDR1 and CDR2 are SNHLY and FYNNEI. The CDR3 loop reads CAIPGGRYRNTEAFF. CDR3 DNA sequence: TGTGCCATCCCAGGAGGGAGATACCGGAACACTGAAGCTTTCTTT. Based on the CDR3 plus reference TRBV2 and TRBJ1-1, the full variable domain is EPEVTQTPSHQVTQMGQEVILRCVPISNHLYFYWYRQILGQKVEFLVSFYNNEISEKSEIFDDQFSVERPDGSNFTLKIRSTKLEDSAMYFCAIPGGRYRNTEAFFGQGTRLTVV.

The chain has TRBV11-3 and TRBJ2-1; weak D call: TRBD2 (6 bases). V was shortened by 1 base and J by 13 bases, with 11 bases between the two germline ends. Germline V gene data show CDR1 as SGHNT and CDR2 as YENEEA. The CDR3 covers 12 residues. CDR3 in amino acids: CASSLAAGTQFF. CDR3 DNA: TGTGCCAGCAGCTTAGCGGCAGGGACTCAGTTCTTC. The entire variable domain, with the rest obtained from reference TRBV11-3 and TRBJ2-1, is as follows: EAGVVQSPRYKIIEKKQPVAFWCNPISGHNTLYWYLQNLGQGPELLIRYENEEAVDDSQLPKDRFSAERLKGVDSTLKIQPAELGDSAVYLCASSLAAGTQFFGPGTRLTVL.

The chain joins TRBV4-3 to TRBJ1-2; D remains ambiguous. The CDR3 contains 14 residues. V lost 0 bases to trimming and J lost 5 bases, with 10 bases between them. CDR1 and CDR2 (germline): LGHNA, YSLEER. The DNA of the CDR3 is TGCGCCAGCAGCCAAGAGTGGGGTGGGTATGGCTACACCTTC. This sequence encodes CASSQEWGGYGYTF.

V is TRBV7-2 and J is TRBJ2-2; 9 nucleotides match TRBD2. The CDR3 contains 14 residues. Per germline, CDR1 SGHTA and CDR2 FQGNSA. J was trimmed by 7 bases and V by 1 base; bases with no gene match: 1. Here the CDR3 reads CASSLVAGDGELFF. The CDR3 coding sequence is TGTGCCAGCAGCTTAGTAGCGGGGGACGGGGAGCTGTTTTTT.